This T cell receptor beta chain was sequenced in a study of shared clonotypes between healthy human individuals. Only in-frame clones appear in the TCRdb table, and some are missing; sequencing was by immunoSEQ multiplex PCR. The sample yields 150,000 to 200,000 clones, about 66% seen once. This CDR3 spans 17 amino acids. Trimming at V came to 4 bases and at J to 6 bases, leaving 9 bases not matched to a gene. Germline V gives CDR1 SGHTA, CDR2 FQGNSA. This clone was seen a few times. What was sequenced was memory CD4+ T cells sorted from blood. Subset indicated: CD45RA-negative fraction. The chain employs TRBV7-2 and TRBJ2-1; 13 bases match TRBD2. This receptor was taken from a man aged 25 to 45 in good health. The CDR3 DNA sequence: TGTGCCAGCAGCTCCCGGACTAGCGGGAGAATTGGCAATGAGCAGTTCTTC. Residues: CASSSRTSGRIGNEQFF. Complete variable domain (other parts from reference TRBV7-2 and TRBJ2-1): GAGVSQSPSNKVTEKGKDVELRCDPISGHTALYWYRQSLGQGLEFLIYFQGNSAPDKSGLPSDRFSAERTGGSVSTLTIQRTQQEDSAVYLCASSSRTSGRIGNEQFFGPGTRLTVL.